This TCR beta chain originates from a study of T-cell reconstitution after alpha-beta-depleted transplantation in children. General study findings and limits: As was reported, about two months after transplant, alpha-beta T cells came from several hundred expanded graft clones. The high TCRbeta diversity at day 60 in some patients came from surviving recipient T cells and thymic progenitors. After one year, T-cell counts and TCRbeta diversity mostly came from new T cells.

As to this clonotype: What it binds is unknown.

Germline V gene sequence: CDR1 LGHNA, CDR2 YSLEER. Trimming removed 4 bases from V and 3 bases from J; junction bases left unmatched: 5. The CDR3 runs to 16 residues. Library preparation (for TCRbeta) was performed with unique molecular identifiers. TCRdb reprocessed the PCR reads with MiXCR, giving one entry per CDR3 protein. The sample has 300,000 to 350,000 distinct CDR3 sequences, around 15% seen once. The chain has TRBV4-3 and TRBJ2-2, with 10 positions matching TRBD1. This specimen was PBMCs, mostly from graft donor cells, taken 360 days after TCRalphabeta/CD19-depleted stem cell transplant. This clonotype originated in a male patient aged 2-15 years who had a stem cell transplant for acute lymphoblastic leukemia, so the T cells may come from the graft donor. The DNA of the CDR3 is TGCGCCAGCAGCCTCCTGGACAGGGGGGACACCGGGGAGCTGTTTTTT. Protein product: CASSLLDRGDTGELFF.